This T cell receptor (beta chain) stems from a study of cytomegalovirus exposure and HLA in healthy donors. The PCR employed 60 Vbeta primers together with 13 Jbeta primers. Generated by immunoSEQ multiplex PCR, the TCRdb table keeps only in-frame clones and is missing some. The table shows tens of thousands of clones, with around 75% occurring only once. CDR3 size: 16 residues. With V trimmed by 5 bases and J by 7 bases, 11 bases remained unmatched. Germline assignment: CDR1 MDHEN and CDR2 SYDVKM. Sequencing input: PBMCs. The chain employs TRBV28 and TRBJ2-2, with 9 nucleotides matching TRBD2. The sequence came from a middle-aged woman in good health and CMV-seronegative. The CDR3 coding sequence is TGTGCCAGCAGTCCCCGGCTAGCGGGATTTCACGGGGAGCTGTTTTTT. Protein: CASSPRLAGFHGELFF.